The 26 T cell receptor beta chains reported below all come from one sample, sequenced in a study of OX40 agonist ivuxolimab in advanced cancers. Sequenced by immunoSEQ multiplex PCR; TCRdb stores in-frame clones only, minus some. In the table there are approximately 40,000 clones, 85% to 90% of which are singletons. This sample comprised CD4+ or CD8+ T cells sorted from blood, obtained in a trial of the OX40 agonist ivuxolimab. These receptors were taken from an adult with an advanced solid tumor such as melanoma, head and neck, liver or kidney cancer.

This clone was recorded only once. CDR3 in DNA: TGTGCCAGCAGCCAATGGGGCAGTGGCTACGAGCAGTACTTC. The encoded protein is CASSQWGSGYEQYF. The chain links TRBV14 to TRBJ2-7, with D perhaps matching TRBD1 (5 bases). The CDR3 extends over 14 amino acids. Germline values: CDR1 SGHDN, CDR2 FVKESK. The V gene lost 2 bases and the J gene lost 3 bases, with 11 bases spanning the gap.

V is TRBV7-6 and J is TRBJ2-1, with 11 bases that match TRBD2. Germline CDR1 and CDR2: SGHVS and FNYEAQ. CDR3 length: 16 amino acids. V dropped 5 bases and J dropped 4; count of bases not matched to a gene: 7. CDR3: CASSLQLAGEYNEQFF. The CDR3 DNA reads as TGTGCCAGCAGCCTACAACTAGCGGGAGAATACAATGAGCAGTTCTTC.

This clone was seen just once. This chain links TRBV5-6 with TRBJ2-1; TRBD2 aligns across 8 bases. The germline V gene encodes CDR1 SGHDT and CDR2 YYEEEE. This CDR3 is 18 amino acids long. Germline trimming cut 4 bases from V and 3 bases from J; bases unmatched to any gene: 15. The CDR3 nucleotides read TGTGCCAGCAGCCCCGCGGGGTCCAGCGGGAGTTTCTACAATGAGCAGTTCTTC. Protein sequence: CASSPAGSSGSFYNEQFF.

This chain connects TRBV29-1 to TRBJ2-1; 9 positions agree with TRBD2. After removal of 1 base from V and 6 bases from J, the junction contained 10 bases not matched to a gene. CDR1 is SQVTM, CDR2 ANQGSEA, per germline. The CDR3 covers 16 residues. The CDR3 DNA is TGCAGCGTTGAAGGAGATAGCGGGAGTCCATTCAATGAGCAGTTCTTC. Translation gives CSVEGDSGSPFNEQFF.

The J gene is TRBJ1-2, the V gene TRBV5-1; weak D call: TRBD1 (5 bases). CDR1 and CDR2 from the germline V gene are SGHRS and YFSETQ. The CDR3 extends over 13 amino acids. V was pared by 7 bases and J by 2 bases, with 12 bases between. The CDR3 spells CASQTEGNYGYTF. The CDR3 DNA sequence: TGCGCCAGCCAAACCGAGGGGAACTATGGCTACACCTTC.

The rearrangement joins TRBV9 to TRBJ2-2; D is tentatively TRBD1 or TRBD2 (5 bases each). The germline V gene encodes CDR1 SGDLS and CDR2 YYNGEE. The ends were cut back, 9 bases at V and 4 bases at J, with 16 bases in the middle. This CDR3 contains 14 residues. The CDR3 bases are TGTGCCACCGGAGCCGGGACCCCCACCGGGGAGCTGTTTTTT. Translated, it gives CATGAGTPTGELFF.

V gene TRBV9 combines with J gene TRBJ2-5, with unresolved D. The V gene lost 1 base and the J gene lost 4 bases, with 8 bases spanning the gap. This CDR3 is 13 amino acids long. In germline, CDR1 is SGDLS, CDR2 YYNGEE. Here the CDR3 reads CASSVSGPETQYF. The CDR3 region has the DNA TGTGCCAGCAGCGTATCAGGCCCAGAGACCCAGTACTTC.

This chain joins TRBV7-9 and TRBJ2-1; D uncertain. The V gene's germline CDR1 is SEHNR and CDR2 FQNEAQ (reference sequence). The V end lost 8 bases, the J end lost 0 bases, and 8 bases lay between the germline ends. The CDR3 totals 13 residues. CDR3 in amino acids: CASPESSYNEQFF. In nucleotides, the CDR3 is TGTGCCAGCCCGGAGAGCTCCTACAATGAGCAGTTCTTC.

V and J are TRBV7-8 and TRBJ1-1, with a possible D match to TRBD1 (6 bases). Between the trimmed V and J ends, which lost 2 bases and 2 bases, there was a span of 15 bases. The germline V gene encodes CDR1 SGHVS and CDR2 FQNEAQ. The CDR3 totals 16 residues. CDR3 nucleotides: TGTGCCAGCAGCTTACTTTATGGAGGGGGTAACACTGAAGCTTTCTTT. It codes for CASSLLYGGGNTEAFF.

This chain connects TRBV27 to TRBJ1-2; weak D call: TRBD1 (5 bases). Trimming took off 5 bases at V and 2 bases at J, with 18 bases between the two ends. The CDR3 spans 16 residues. Looked up from germline, CDR1 is MNHEY and CDR2 is SMNVEV (reference sequence). CDR3 sequence: CASSLHSPGDNYGYTF. The CDR3 DNA sequence: TGTGCCAGCAGTCTCCACTCTCCGGGGGACAACTATGGCTACACCTTC.

This chain connects TRBV7-2 to TRBJ1-2; 9 nucleotides agree with TRBD1. After removal of 6 bases from V and 3 bases from J, the junction contained 2 bases not matched to a gene. Germline V CDR1 and CDR2: SGHTA, FQGNSA. This CDR3 comprises 13 residues. CDR3 nucleotide sequence: TGTGCCAGCAGAGACAGGGGGGACTATGGCTACACCTTC. Translating gives CASRDRGDYGYTF.

The chain links TRBV4-1 to TRBJ2-7; no clear D. CDR3 length: 13 residues. Germline assignment: CDR1 MGHRA and CDR2 YSYEKL. Trimming took off 0 bases at V and 5 bases at J, with 8 bases between the two ends. CDR3 amino acids: CASSQEAVDEQYF. The CDR3 DNA is TGCGCCAGCAGCCAAGAAGCCGTGGACGAGCAGTACTTC.

V is TRBV7-8 and J is TRBJ2-2, with D uncertain. The CDR3 length is 13 residues. The V gene lost 1 base and the J gene lost 7 bases, with 7 bases spanning the gap. Germline CDR1 and CDR2: SGHVS and FQNEAQ. The CDR3 sequence is CASSLVGVGELFF. The CDR3 DNA reads as TGTGCCAGCAGCTTAGTTGGGGTCGGGGAGCTGTTTTTT.

The rearrangement links TRBV7-2 to TRBJ2-1; D is perhaps TRBD2 (6 bases). The germline V and J ends were trimmed by 2 bases and 4 bases, with 15 bases remaining between them. Germline V gives CDR1 SGHTA, CDR2 FQGNSA. This CDR3 spans 16 amino acids. This CDR3 reads CASSLPSRDSYNEQFF. CDR3 DNA: TGTGCCAGCAGCTTACCATCGCGGGATTCGTACAATGAGCAGTTCTTC.

V gene TRBV5-8 combines with J gene TRBJ2-7; D assignment may be TRBD1 or TRBD2 (6 bases each). The CDR3 is 15 residues long. Trimming shortened V by 6 bases and J by 1 base, and 17 bases separated the two germline ends. Germline loops: CDR1 SGHTS, CDR2 YDEGEE. The DNA for the CDR3 is TGTGCCAGCACCCCTGACGGGGGCAGGTCCTACGAGCAGTACTTC. Translating it yields CASTPDGGRSYEQYF.

The chain joins TRBV15 to TRBJ2-1; tentative D call: TRBD2 (5 bases). Trimming left V 3 bases short and J 3 bases short, with 12 bases between. CDR3 length: 15 amino acids. The germline V gene encodes CDR1 LNHNV and CDR2 YYDKDF (reference sequence). Written as DNA, the CDR3 is TGTGCCACCAGCAGGAGGCTAGACTACTACAATGAGCAGTTCTTC. Encoded protein: CATSRRLDYYNEQFF.

The J gene is TRBJ2-7, the V gene TRBV5-1; TRBD1 might be the D (6 bases). The CDR3 spans 12 residues. Per germline, CDR1 SGHRS and CDR2 YFSETQ. V was clipped by 0 bases and J by 6 bases, with 7 bases between them. CDR3 residues: CASSLGQVEQYF. DNA of the CDR3: TGCGCCAGCAGCTTGGGACAGGTCGAGCAGTACTTC.

This clone was seen only a few times. The V call is TRBV29-1, the J call TRBJ1-1, with D unresolved. Trimming pared 3 bases from V and 0 bases from J, leaving 5 bases between. The CDR3 covers 12 residues. CDR1 is SQVTM and CDR2 is ANQGSEA in the germline V gene. CDR3 residues: CSVDFLNTEAFF. CDR3 in DNA: TGCAGCGTTGATTTCCTGAACACTGAAGCTTTCTTT.

Remarks on this clone: Compared with germline, one end of the junction differs, possibly owing to a read error. The chain links TRBV28 to TRBJ2-7, with 7 nucleotides matching TRBD1. Germline V gives CDR1 MDHEN, CDR2 SYDVKM. The CDR3 contains 15 residues. The CDR3 DNA sequence: TGTGCCAGCAGCTTCCGACAGGGCCTCTCCTACGAGCAGCACTTC. Translating it yields CASSFRQGLSYEQHF.

The rearrangement links TRBV2 to TRBJ2-1; 10 bases align to TRBD2. The V gene's germline CDR1 is SNHLY and CDR2 FYNNEI. The CDR3 is made up of 16 amino acids. The trim removed 4 bases at V and 3 bases at J, leaving 6 bases unmatched. The CDR3 coding sequence is TGTGCCAGCAGTGTAACTAGCGGGAAAGTCTACAATGAGCAGTTCTTC. It translates to CASSVTSGKVYNEQFF.

The chain employs TRBV5-1 and TRBJ2-7; TRBD1 matches at 11 bases. This CDR3 contains 19 residues. CDR1 and CDR2 from the germline V gene are SGHRS and YFSETQ. The ends lost 0 bases at V and 1 base at J; junction bases unmatched: 12. In nucleotides, the CDR3 is TGCGCCAGCAGCTTGGGACCCCCCGCCGGGACAGGGGGATCCTACGAGCAGTACTTC. This sequence encodes CASSLGPPAGTGGSYEQYF. The whole variable domain, remainder taken from reference TRBV5-1 and TRBJ2-7, is KAGVTQTPRYLIKTRGQQVTLSCSPISGHRSVSWYQQTPGQGLQFLFEYFSETQRNKGNFPGRFSGRQFSNSRSEMNVSTLELGDSALYLCASSLGPPAGTGGSYEQYFGPGTRLTVT.

The chain employs TRBV6-5 and TRBJ2-7; D not resolved. Germline V gene lookup returns CDR1 MNHEY and CDR2 SVGAGI. The CDR3 runs 11 residues. V was trimmed by 2 bases and J by 5 bases, leaving 4 bases between them. The DNA for the CDR3 is TGTGCCAGCAGTTACGGGGACGAGCAGTACTTC. Its protein is CASSYGDEQYF.

CDR3 in DNA: TGCGCCAGCAGTTGGCTCCCGAACACCGGGGAGCTGTTTTTT. Amino acids: CASSWLPNTGELFF. The chain uses TRBV5-1 and TRBJ2-2, with unresolved D. The CDR3 is 14 amino acids. The germline CDR1 and CDR2 sequences are SGHRS and YFSETQ. The V gene lost 5 bases and the J gene lost 0 bases, with 8 bases spanning the gap. Together with reference TRBV5-1 and TRBJ2-2, the CDR3 gives the full variable domain: KAGVTQTPRYLIKTRGQQVTLSCSPISGHRSVSWYQQTPGQGLQFLFEYFSETQRNKGNFPGRFSGRQFSNSRSEMNVSTLELGDSALYLCASSWLPNTGELFFGEGSRLTVL.

V is TRBV28 and J is TRBJ2-1; 8 nucleotides line up with TRBD1. J lost 1 base, V lost 5 bases, and 16 bases had no gene match. Germline V gene data show CDR1 as MDHEN and CDR2 as SYDVKM. The CDR3 extends over 19 amino acids. CDR3 sequence: CASSDPEAGGGSSYNEQFF. The CDR3 DNA follows: TGTGCCAGCAGTGACCCGGAGGCAGGGGGCGGATCGTCCTACAATGAGCAGTTCTTC.

The rearrangement uses TRBV6-6 and TRBJ1-3; TRBD1 agrees at 7 bases. Germline V gene sequence: CDR1 MNHNY, CDR2 SVGAGI (reference sequence). The CDR3 covers 16 residues. V shed 6 bases and J 0 bases; nucleotides not matched to a gene: 8. The CDR3 region has the DNA TGTGCCAGCAGGTCCGGGACAGCTAGCTCTGGAAACACCATATATTTT. This encodes CASRSGTASSGNTIYF.

V is TRBV28 and J is TRBJ2-7; 7 nucleotides agree with TRBD1. The CDR3 sequence is 14 residues long. V dropped 3 bases and J dropped 3; count of bases not matched to a gene: 5. Germline V lookup: CDR1 MDHEN, CDR2 SYDVKM. The CDR3 coding sequence is TGTGCCAGCAGTTTTTTGGGACAGCACTACGAGCAGTACTTC. It yields the protein CASSFLGQHYEQYF.